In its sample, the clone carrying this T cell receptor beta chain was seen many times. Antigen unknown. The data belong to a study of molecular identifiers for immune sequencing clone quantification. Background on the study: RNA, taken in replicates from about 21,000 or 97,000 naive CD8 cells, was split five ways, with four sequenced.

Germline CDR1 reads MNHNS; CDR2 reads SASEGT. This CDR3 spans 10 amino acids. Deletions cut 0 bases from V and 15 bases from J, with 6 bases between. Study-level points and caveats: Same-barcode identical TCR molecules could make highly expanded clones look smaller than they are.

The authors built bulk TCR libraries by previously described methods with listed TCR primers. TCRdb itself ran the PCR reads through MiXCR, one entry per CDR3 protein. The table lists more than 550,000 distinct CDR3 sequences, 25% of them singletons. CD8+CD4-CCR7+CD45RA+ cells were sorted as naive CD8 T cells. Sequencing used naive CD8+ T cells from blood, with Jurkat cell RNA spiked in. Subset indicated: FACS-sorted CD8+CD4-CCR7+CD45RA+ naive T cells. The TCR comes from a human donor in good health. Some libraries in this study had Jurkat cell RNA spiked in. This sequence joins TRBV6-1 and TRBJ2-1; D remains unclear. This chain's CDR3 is CASSEAPVFF. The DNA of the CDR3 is TGTGCCAGCAGTGAAGCGCCCGTGTTCTTC.